This T cell receptor beta chain was observed in a study of blood T cells in healthy people across ages. The CDR3 consists of 16 residues. Germline CDR1 and CDR2: SGDLS and YYNGEE. V lost 2 bases and J lost 0, with 13 bases in between. The second PCR ran roughly 6 to 11 cycles with a sample-barcoded 5' primer and J-beta primers. TCRdb independently ran MiXCR on the 5' RACE reads; one entry per CDR3 protein. This sample has roughly 930,000 distinct CDR3 sequences, with roughly 50% found just once. This clonotype was obtained from a young man in good health. The chain uses TRBV9 and TRBJ2-3; TRBD2 might be the D (6 bases). Sample: blood. CDR3 sequence (DNA): TGTGCCAGCAGCGTCCTCCGGGGGTCTAGCACAGATACGCAGTATTTT. Amino acids: CASSVLRGSSTDTQYF.